This TCR beta chain was obtained from a study of Graves' ophthalmopathy and Graves' hyperthyroidism. General study points: Stable hyperthyroidism and ophthalmopathy were told apart by a 13-signature model, which achieved 85% to 90% sensitivity and roughly 80% specificity. Blood also contained most of the expanded thyroid clonotypes above 0.001 frequency.

The study amplified TCR beta CDR3 regions using RNA transcripts. The workflow started with a first-round RT-PCR run with HTBI primers and then moved on to a second-round multiplex PCR. A single record per CDR3 protein comes from TCRdb applying MiXCR to the multiplex PCR reads. The top ten clones hold more than 2.5% of a sample with 600,000 to 700,000 distinct CDR3 sequences, about two fifths of them seen once. This clonotype was detected ten times or more. Its specificity is unknown. The length of the CDR3 is 15 residues. The germline V and J ends were trimmed by 5 bases and 1 base, with 13 bases remaining between them. Germline V lookup: CDR1 KGHDR, CDR2 SFDVKD.

The chain links TRBV24-1 to TRBJ1-1; D not resolved. The sample comprised peripheral blood. The sequence derives from an adult man with Graves' ophthalmopathy. CDR3 region: CATSGNGYPNTEAFF. As DNA, the CDR3 is TGTGCCACCAGTGGAAACGGATACCCGAACACTGAAGCTTTCTTT.